This T cell receptor (beta chain) was obtained from a study of T cell responses to AZD1222 COVID-19 vaccine. Study findings and constraints: Donors, mostly white British, included more females; clonal diversity was possibly underestimated. Without day 14 samples, only post-peak T cell repertoires were studied. Only a handful of AZD1222 recipients, five to seven in all, had baseline seropositivity.

Using immunoSEQ multiplex PCR, the repertoire was profiled, and TCRdb retains in-frame clones only, with some absent. The table records some 60,000 clones, about three quarters of them present only once. Notes on this clone: The antigen is not known.

The sequence derives from an adult who received the AZD1222 COVID-19 vaccine. This sample comprised peripheral blood, obtained 28 days after the second AZD1222 dose.

As DNA, the CDR3 is TGTGCCAGTAGTCCTAATGGACCTAGCACAGATACGCAGTATTTT. It is translated as CASSPNGPSTDTQYF. The chain is built from TRBV19 and TRBJ2-3; D remains unclear. Trimming took off 5 bases at V and 0 bases at J, with 12 bases between the two ends. This CDR3 region has 15 residues. The germline V gene has CDR1 LNHDA and CDR2 SQIVND (reference sequence).